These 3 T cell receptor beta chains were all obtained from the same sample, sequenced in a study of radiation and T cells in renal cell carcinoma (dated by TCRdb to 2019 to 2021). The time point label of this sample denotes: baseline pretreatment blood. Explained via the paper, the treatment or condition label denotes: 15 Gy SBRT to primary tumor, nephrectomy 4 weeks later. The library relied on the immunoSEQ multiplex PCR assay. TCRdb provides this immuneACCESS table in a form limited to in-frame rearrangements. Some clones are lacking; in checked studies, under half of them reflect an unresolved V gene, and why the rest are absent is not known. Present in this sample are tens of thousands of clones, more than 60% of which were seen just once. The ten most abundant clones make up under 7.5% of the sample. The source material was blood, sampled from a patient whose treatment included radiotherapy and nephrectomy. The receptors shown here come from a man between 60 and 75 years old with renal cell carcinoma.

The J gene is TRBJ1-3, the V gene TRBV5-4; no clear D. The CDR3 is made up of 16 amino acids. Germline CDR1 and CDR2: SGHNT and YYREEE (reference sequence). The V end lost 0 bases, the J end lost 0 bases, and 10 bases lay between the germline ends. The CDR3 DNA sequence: TGTGCCAGCAGCTTGGATGTCGCACCCTCTGGAAACACCATATATTTT. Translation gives CASSLDVAPSGNTIYF.

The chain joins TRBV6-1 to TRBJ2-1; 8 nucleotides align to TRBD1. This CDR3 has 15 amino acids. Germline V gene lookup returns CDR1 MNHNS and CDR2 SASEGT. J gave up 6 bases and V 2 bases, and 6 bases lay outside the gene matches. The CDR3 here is CASSESGQGLNEQFF. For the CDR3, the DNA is TGTGCCAGCAGTGAAAGCGGACAGGGCCTCAATGAGCAGTTCTTC.

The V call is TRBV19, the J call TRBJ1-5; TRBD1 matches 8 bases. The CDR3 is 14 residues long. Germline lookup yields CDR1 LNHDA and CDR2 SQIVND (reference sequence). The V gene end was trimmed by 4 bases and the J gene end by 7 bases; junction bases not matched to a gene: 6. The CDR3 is CASSKTGDRQPQHF. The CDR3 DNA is TGTGCCAGTAGTAAGACAGGGGATCGACAGCCCCAGCATTTT.